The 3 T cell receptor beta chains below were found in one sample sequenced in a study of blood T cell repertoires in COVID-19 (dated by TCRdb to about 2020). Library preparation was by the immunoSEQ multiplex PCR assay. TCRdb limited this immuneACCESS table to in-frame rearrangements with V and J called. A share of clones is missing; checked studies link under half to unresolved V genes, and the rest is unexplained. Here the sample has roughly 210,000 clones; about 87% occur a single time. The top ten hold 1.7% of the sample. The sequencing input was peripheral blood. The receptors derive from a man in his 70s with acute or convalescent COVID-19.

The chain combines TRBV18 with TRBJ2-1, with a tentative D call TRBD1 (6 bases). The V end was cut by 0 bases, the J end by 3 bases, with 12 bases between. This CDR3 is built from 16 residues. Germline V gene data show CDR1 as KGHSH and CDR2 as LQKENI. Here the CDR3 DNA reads TGTGCCAGCTCACCACCAAGGGGGAAAAACTACAATGAGCAGTTCTTC. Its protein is CASSPPRGKNYNEQFF.

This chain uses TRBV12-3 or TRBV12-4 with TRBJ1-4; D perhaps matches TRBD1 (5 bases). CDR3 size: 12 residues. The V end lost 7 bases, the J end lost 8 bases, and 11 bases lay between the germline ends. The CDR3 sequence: CASKTEGEKLFF. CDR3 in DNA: TGTGCCAGCAAGACAGAAGGCGAAAAACTGTTTTTT.

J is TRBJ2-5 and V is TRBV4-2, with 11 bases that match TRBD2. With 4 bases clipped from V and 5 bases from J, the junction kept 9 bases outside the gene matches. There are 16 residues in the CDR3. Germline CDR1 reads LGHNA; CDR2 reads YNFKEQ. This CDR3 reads CASSLSLAGGGETQYF. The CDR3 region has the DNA TGTGCCAGCAGCCTTTCCTTAGCGGGAGGGGGGGAGACCCAGTACTTC.